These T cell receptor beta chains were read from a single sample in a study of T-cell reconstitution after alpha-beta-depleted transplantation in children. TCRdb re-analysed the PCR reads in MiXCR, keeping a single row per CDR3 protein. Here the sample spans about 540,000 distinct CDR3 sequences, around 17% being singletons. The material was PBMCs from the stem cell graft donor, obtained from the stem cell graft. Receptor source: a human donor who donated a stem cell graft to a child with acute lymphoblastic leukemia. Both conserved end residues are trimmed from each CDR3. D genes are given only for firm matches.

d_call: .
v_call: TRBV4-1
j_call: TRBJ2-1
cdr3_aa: ASSQEGAGSSYNEQF

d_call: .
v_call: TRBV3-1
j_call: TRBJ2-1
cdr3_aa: ASSQGVEQF

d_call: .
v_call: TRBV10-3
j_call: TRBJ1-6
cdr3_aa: AISETDPNSPLH

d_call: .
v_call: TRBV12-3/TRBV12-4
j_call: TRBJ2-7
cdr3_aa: ASSLVAGREQY

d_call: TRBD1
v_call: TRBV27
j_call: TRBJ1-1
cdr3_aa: ASSTQGAHTEAF

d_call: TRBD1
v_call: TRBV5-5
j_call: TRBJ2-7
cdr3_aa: ASITRDRGPPYEQY

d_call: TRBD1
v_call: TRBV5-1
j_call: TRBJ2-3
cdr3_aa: ASRGPQPDRKRLTTDTQY

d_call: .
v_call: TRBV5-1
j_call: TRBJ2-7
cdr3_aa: ASSPWDTPYEQY

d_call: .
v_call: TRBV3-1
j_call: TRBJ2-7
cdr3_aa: ASSQDLGLSYEQY

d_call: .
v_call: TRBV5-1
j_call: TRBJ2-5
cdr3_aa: ASRWSGRQWETQY

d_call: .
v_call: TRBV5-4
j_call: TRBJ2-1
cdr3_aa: ASSLVIAGMYNEQF

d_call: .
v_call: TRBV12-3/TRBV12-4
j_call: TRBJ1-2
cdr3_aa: ASSLYPGEATGYT

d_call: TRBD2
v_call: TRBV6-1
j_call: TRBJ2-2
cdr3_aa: ASKREGHTGELF

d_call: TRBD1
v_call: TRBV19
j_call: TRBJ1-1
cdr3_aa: ASSPRTGSEAF

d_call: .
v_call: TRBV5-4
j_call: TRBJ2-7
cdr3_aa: ASSLAIIPGTDYEQY

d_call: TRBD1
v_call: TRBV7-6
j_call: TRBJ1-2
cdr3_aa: ASSLETGGNYGYT

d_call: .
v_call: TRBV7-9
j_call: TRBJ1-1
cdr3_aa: ASSRRGNTEAF

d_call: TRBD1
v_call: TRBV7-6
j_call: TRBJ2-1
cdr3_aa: ASSFPGQNNEQF

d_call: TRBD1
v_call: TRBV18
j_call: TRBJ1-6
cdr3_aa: ASSTRTGGNSPLH

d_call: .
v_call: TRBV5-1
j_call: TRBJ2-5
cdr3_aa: ASREGTPLN

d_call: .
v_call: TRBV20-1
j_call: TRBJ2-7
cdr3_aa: SASLAASYEQY

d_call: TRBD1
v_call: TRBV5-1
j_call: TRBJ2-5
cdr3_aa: ASSLDFRGQNRPDEETN

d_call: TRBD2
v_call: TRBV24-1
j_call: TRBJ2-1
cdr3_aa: ATSAAGRVNEQF

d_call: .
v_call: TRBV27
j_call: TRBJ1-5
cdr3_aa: ASSLSGADQPQH

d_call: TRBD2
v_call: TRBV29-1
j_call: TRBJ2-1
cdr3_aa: SVGGLAGDNEQF

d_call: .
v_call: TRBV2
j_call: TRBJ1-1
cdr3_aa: ASTTGPVLGLR

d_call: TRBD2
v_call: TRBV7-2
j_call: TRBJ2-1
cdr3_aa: ASSLPTSGNNNEQF

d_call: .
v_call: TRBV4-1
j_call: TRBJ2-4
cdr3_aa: ASSQGIQGAKNIQY

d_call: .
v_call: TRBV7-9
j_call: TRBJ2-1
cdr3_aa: ASSLGSGRNEQF

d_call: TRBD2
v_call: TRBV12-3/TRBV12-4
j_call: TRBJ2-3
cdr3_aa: ASTKGLANTDTQY

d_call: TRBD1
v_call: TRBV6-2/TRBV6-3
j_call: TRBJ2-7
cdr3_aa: ASSSGQGHIYEQY

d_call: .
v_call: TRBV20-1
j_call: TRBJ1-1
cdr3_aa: SARPTRNTEAF

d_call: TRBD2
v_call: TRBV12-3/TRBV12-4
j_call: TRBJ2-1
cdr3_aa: ASADPGLASHEQF

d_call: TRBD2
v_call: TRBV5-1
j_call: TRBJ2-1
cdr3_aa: ASSAGTSAYNEQF

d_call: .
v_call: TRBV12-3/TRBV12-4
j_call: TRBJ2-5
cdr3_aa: ASSGTHKLQETQY

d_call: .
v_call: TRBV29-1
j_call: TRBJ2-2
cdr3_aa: SVEDLGNTGELF

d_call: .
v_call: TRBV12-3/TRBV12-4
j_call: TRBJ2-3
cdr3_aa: ASSLTRIADTQY

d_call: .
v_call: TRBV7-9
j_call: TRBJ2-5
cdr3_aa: ASSLGFGGKETQY

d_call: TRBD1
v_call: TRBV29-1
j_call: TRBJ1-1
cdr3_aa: SGTGEGAEAF

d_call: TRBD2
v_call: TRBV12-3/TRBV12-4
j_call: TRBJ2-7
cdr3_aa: ASSFTSGTSYEQY

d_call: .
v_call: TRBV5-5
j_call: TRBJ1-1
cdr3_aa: ASSFQQGAGNTEAF

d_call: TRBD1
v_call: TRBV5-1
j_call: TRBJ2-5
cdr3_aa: ASSVWDRVETQY

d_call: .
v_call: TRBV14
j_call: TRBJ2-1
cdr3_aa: ASSPGLPHEQF

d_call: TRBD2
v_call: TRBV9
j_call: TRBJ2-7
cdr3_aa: ASSATSGSTYEQY

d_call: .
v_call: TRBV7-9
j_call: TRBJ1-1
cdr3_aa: ASSPATSPEAF

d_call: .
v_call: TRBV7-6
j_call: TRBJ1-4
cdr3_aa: ASSLDPGGIFLF

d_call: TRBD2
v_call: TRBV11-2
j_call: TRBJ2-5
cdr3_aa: ASSQRGLAGGRQETQY

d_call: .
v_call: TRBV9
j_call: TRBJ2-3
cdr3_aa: ASTPVEDTQY

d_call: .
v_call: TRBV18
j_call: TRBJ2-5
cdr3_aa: ASSPPLLTRETQY

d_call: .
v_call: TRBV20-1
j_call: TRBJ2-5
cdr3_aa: SARIHFQETQY

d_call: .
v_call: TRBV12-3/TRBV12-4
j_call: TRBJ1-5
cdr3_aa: ASSLAGTLWPQH

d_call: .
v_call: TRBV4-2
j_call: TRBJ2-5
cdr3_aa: ASSQGALSY

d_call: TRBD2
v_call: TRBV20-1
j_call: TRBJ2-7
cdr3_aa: SAPTSDSYEQY

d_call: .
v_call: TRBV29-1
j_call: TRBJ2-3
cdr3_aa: SVEDFGDTQY

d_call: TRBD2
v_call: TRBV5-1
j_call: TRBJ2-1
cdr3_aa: ASSDTSGRAAEQF

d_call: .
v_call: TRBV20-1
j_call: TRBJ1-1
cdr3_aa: SAPRVDTVNTEAF

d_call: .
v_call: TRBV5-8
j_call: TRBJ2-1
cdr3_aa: ASIRWYNEQF